The 21 T cell receptor beta chains listed next were all sequenced from one sample in a study of human T cells and chemical hapten exposure. One entry per CDR3 protein, called by TCRdb with MiXCR from the RACE reads. The sample has around 75,000 distinct CDR3 sequences, about a tenth seen once. Time point meaning: patch test 2, 6 weeks after DPC sensitization. Treatment specified: therapeutic diphenylcyclopropenone sensitization with weekly scalp DPC. The specimen comprised whole blood, sampled in connection with sensitization to the hapten diphenylcyclopropenone (DPC). All receptors derive from a woman between 45 and 65 years old with alopecia areata. Some clones in this sample may be carry-over from other donors' samples.

Ten or more counts support this clonotype. The V call is TRBV6-6, the J call TRBJ2-7, with TRBD1 as a possible D gene (5 bases). This CDR3 is 12 amino acids long. V lost 7 bases and J 1 base, leaving 8 bases between the germline ends. The germline V gene has CDR1 MNHNY and CDR2 SVGAGI (reference sequence). The CDR3 reads CASTWTSYEQYF. The CDR3 DNA reads TGTGCCAGCACCTGGACATCCTACGAGCAGTACTTC.

The chain links TRBV5-1 to TRBJ1-1; 12 bases line up with TRBD1. CDR3 length: 16 amino acids. Germline V lookup: CDR1 SGHRS, CDR2 YFSETQ. V was clipped by 4 bases and J by 2 bases; unmatched bases: 6. The CDR3, as DNA: TGCGCCAGCAGCGCCGGGACAGGGGGCGCAAACACTGAAGCTTTCTTT. Encoded protein: CASSAGTGGANTEAFF.

In this sample, this clonotype turned up once. The chain recombines TRBV10-3 with TRBJ2-7; 10 bases align to TRBD2. The CDR3 totals 14 residues. Germline lookup yields CDR1 ENHRY and CDR2 SYGVKD. The V segment lost 6 bases and the J segment 0 bases; nucleotides outside the gene matches: 2. The CDR3 nucleotides read TGTGCCATCAGGTTAGCGGGAGGCTCCTACGAGCAGTACTTC. Amino acid sequence: CAIRLAGGSYEQYF.

V is TRBV9 and J is TRBJ2-1; 10 nucleotides align to TRBD2. The trim removed 0 bases at V and 8 bases at J, leaving 8 bases unmatched. The germline V gene encodes CDR1 SGDLS and CDR2 YYNGEE. CDR3 length: 16 residues. The DNA of the CDR3 is TGTGCCAGCAGCGTAGTGGTAGCGGGAGGCCGGGATGAGCAGTTCTTC. Encoded protein: CASSVVVAGGRDEQFF. Looking up the rest from reference TRBV9 and TRBJ2-1 gives the full variable domain: DSGVTQTPKHLITATGQRVTLRCSPRSGDLSVYWYQQSLDQGLQFLIQYYNGEERAKGNILERFSAQQFPDLHSELNLSSLELGDSALYFCASSVVVAGGRDEQFFGPGTRLTVL.

This clonotype was picked up many times. The chain recombines TRBV20-1 with TRBJ2-3; D not resolved. Looked up from germline, CDR1 is DFQATT and CDR2 is SNEGSKA (reference sequence). The length of the CDR3 is 14 residues. Trimming removed 7 bases from V and 1 base from J, with 15 bases in between. The CDR3 is CSVHWGRGTDTQYF. The CDR3 DNA reads as TGCAGTGTGCATTGGGGAAGGGGCACAGATACGCAGTATTTT.

This clonotype was found many times. The chain joins TRBV19 to TRBJ2-2; tentatively, D is TRBD1 (6 bases). Between the trimmed V and J ends, which lost 4 bases and 5 bases, there was a span of 11 bases. The CDR3 length is 14 residues. Germline lookup yields CDR1 LNHDA and CDR2 SQIVND (reference sequence). Here the CDR3 DNA reads TGTGCCAGTAGTAACCAGGGGTTAACCGGGGAGCTGTTTTTT. As protein: CASSNQGLTGELFF.

This clonotype was seen repeatedly, ten times or more. V gene TRBV20-1 combines with J gene TRBJ2-7; tentative D call: TRBD1 (6 bases). CDR1 is DFQATT, CDR2 SNEGSKA, per germline (reference sequence). The V end was cut by 1 base, the J end by 5 bases, with 12 bases between. This CDR3 spans 13 amino acids. The CDR3 DNA reads as TGCAGTGCTAGAGGTCCTTACAGGGACGAGCAGTACTTC. Its protein product is CSARGPYRDEQYF.

This clonotype has at least ten counts. V is TRBV10-3 and J is TRBJ2-2; TRBD2 aligns across 10 bases. The CDR3 length is 15 residues. The V and J ends lost 2 bases and 9 bases, in that order; junction bases with no gene match: 6. Germline loops: CDR1 ENHRY, CDR2 SYGVKD. The CDR3 region has the DNA TGTGCCATCAGTGAGACGGCTAGCGGGAGCCGGGAGCTGTTTTTT. Its translation: CAISETASGSRELFF.

This clonotype was observed at least ten times. The chain is built from TRBV12-5 and TRBJ1-1, with D uncertain. Trimming left V 7 bases short and J 0 bases short, with 9 bases between. From germline, CDR1 is LGHNT and CDR2 FRNRAP. The CDR3 loop spans 13 amino acids. The CDR3 spells CASAEIVNTEAFF. The DNA for the CDR3 is TGTGCTAGTGCGGAGATTGTGAACACTGAAGCTTTCTTT.

This clonotype was seen only a few times. The genes are TRBV29-1 and TRBJ2-1; D tentatively reads TRBD1 or TRBD2 (5 bases each). CDR3 length: 13 amino acids. Looked up from germline, CDR1 is SQVTM and CDR2 is ANQGSEA. V shed 7 bases and J shed 4 bases, with 14 bases lying between them. The CDR3 coding sequence is TGCAGCGCAGTCGGGGCAATATACAATGAGCAGTTCTTC. It codes for CSAVGAIYNEQFF.

A note on this clonotype: This may be a read error: a much more frequent sequence differs by one nucleotide. The chain combines TRBV12-3 or TRBV12-4 with TRBJ1-1; D possibly corresponds to TRBD1 (6 bases). Trimming cost V 4 bases and J 8 bases, with 11 bases left between them. The CDR3 runs to 12 residues. The CDR3 loop is CASSSGRGEAFF. Written as DNA, the CDR3 is TGTGCCAGCAGTTCAGGCAGGGGCGAAGCTTTCTTT.

In its sample, this clonotype was seen many times. The chain is built from TRBV2 and TRBJ1-2; possibly TRBD1 for D (6 bases). CDR1 is SNHLY and CDR2 is FYNNEI in the germline V gene. Trimming took off 5 bases at V and 7 bases at J, with 17 bases between the two ends. The CDR3 spans 14 residues. The CDR3 DNA is TGTGCCAGCAGTTCGACAGGCGCCGAAGGTGGCTACACCTTC. The encoded protein is CASSSTGAEGGYTF.

This clonotype was detected ten times or more. CDR3 DNA: TGTGCCAGCAGCTTGCAGGGCGAAGCGGCTTTCTTT. It specifies CASSLQGEAAFF. The J gene is TRBJ1-1, the V gene TRBV7-9; maybe TRBD1 (5 bases). V lost 3 bases and J 11 bases, leaving 13 bases between the germline ends. The CDR3 has 12 residues. The germline CDR1 and CDR2 sequences are SEHNR and FQNEAQ (reference sequence).

This clonotype was recorded at least ten times. This chain links TRBV11-2 with TRBJ1-1, with D unresolved. The ends were cut back, 5 bases at V and 0 bases at J, with 10 bases in the middle. The CDR3 spans 14 residues. The germline V gene has CDR1 SGHAT and CDR2 FQNNGV. CDR3 DNA: TGTGCCAGCAGCCCCTCTCGCATGAACACTGAAGCTTTCTTT. Encoded protein: CASSPSRMNTEAFF.

V is TRBV3-1 and J is TRBJ1-1; tentative D call: TRBD1 (5 bases). Germline V CDR1 and CDR2: LGHDT, YNNKEL (reference sequence). V gave up 0 bases and J gave up 3 bases, with 14 bases separating them. CDR3 length: 16 residues. CDR3 residues: CASSQDRGVRDTEAFF. The CDR3 DNA follows: TGTGCCAGCAGCCAAGATCGGGGGGTTAGGGACACTGAAGCTTTCTTT. The full variable domain, with the rest looked up from reference TRBV3-1 and TRBJ1-1, is DTAVSQTPKYLVTQMGNDKSIKCEQNLGHDTMYWYKQDSKKFLKIMFSYNNKELIINETVPNRFSPKSPDKAHLNLHINSLELGDSAVYFCASSQDRGVRDTEAFFGQGTRLTVV.

There are many counts of this clonotype. Here the CDR3 reads CASTSDDRAGRRGGKNNEQFF. The CDR3 coding sequence is TGTGCCAGTACCTCGGACGATAGGGCTGGGAGGCGGGGCGGGAAAAACAATGAGCAGTTCTTC. The chain recombines TRBV19 with TRBJ2-1, with D possibly TRBD2 on 6 matching bases. The ends were cut back, 7 bases at V and 5 bases at J, with 36 bases in the middle. This CDR3 is built from 21 residues. Germline loops: CDR1 LNHDA, CDR2 SQIVND (reference sequence).

This clonotype was counted at least ten times. The genes are TRBV20-1 and TRBJ1-6, with a possible D match to TRBD1 (6 bases). The ends were cut back, 6 bases at V and 9 bases at J, with 18 bases in the middle. CDR3 length equals 14 residues. Per germline, CDR1 DFQATT and CDR2 SNEGSKA (reference sequence). The CDR3 is CSAAGTTNTSPLHF. In nucleotides, the CDR3 is TGCAGTGCGGCCGGGACAACAAATACTTCACCCCTCCACTTT.

V gene TRBV19 combines with J gene TRBJ2-7, with TRBD2 identical over 8 bases. The germline V gene has CDR1 LNHDA and CDR2 SQIVND (reference sequence). The CDR3 is 14 amino acids. V trimming: 3 bases; J trimming: 3 bases; junction bases outside the gene matches: 4. In nucleotides, the CDR3 is TGTGCCAGTAGTATTATCGGGAGGGACTACGAGCAGTACTTC. Translating gives CASSIIGRDYEQYF.

This chain uses TRBV24-1 with TRBJ2-1; D is possibly TRBD2 (5 bases). The CDR3 length is 15 residues. Trimming pared 7 bases from V and 5 bases from J, leaving 17 bases between. CDR1 KGHDR and CDR2 SFDVKD come from the germline V gene. This chain's CDR3 is CATRGGWETNNEQFF. DNA of the CDR3: TGTGCCACCAGAGGAGGCTGGGAAACTAACAATGAGCAGTTCTTC.

This clonotype was detected ten times or more. This chain links TRBV4-2 with TRBJ1-3; D unclear. This CDR3 has 13 amino acids. Deletions cut 0 bases from V and 6 bases from J, with 6 bases between. The germline V gene has CDR1 LGHNA and CDR2 YNFKEQ. The CDR3 here is CASSQDRQNTIYF. The CDR3 DNA is TGTGCCAGCAGCCAAGATCGACAAAACACCATATATTTT.

This clonotype came up a few times. DNA for the CDR3: TGCGCCAGCAGCTTGGCGGGAGATCAAACCGGGGAGCTGTTTTTT. Translating it yields CASSLAGDQTGELFF. The chain is built from TRBV5-1 and TRBJ2-2, with TRBD2 as a possible D gene (6 bases). CDR3 length: 15 residues. Germline CDR1 reads SGHRS; CDR2 reads YFSETQ. V was clipped by 0 bases and J by 5 bases, with 11 bases between them. Together with reference TRBV5-1 and TRBJ2-2, the CDR3 gives the full variable domain: KAGVTQTPRYLIKTRGQQVTLSCSPISGHRSVSWYQQTPGQGLQFLFEYFSETQRNKGNFPGRFSGRQFSNSRSEMNVSTLELGDSALYLCASSLAGDQTGELFFGEGSRLTVL.